These 2 T cell receptor beta chains were sequenced from one sample in a study of control samples from healthy donors and cancer patients. TCRdb's copy holds only in-frame clones and misses some; the assay was immunoSEQ multiplex PCR. The profile covers 140,000 to 150,000 clones, with more than 85% appearing a single time and about 3% taken by the ten largest. Sequenced sample: blood. These receptors were collected from a man aged 30-40 years in good health.

The chain recombines TRBV28 with TRBJ1-2; 8 nucleotides align to TRBD1. Per the germline V gene, CDR1 is MDHEN and CDR2 is SYDVKM. J lost 0 bases, V lost 8 bases, and 2 bases had no gene match. The CDR3 extends over 13 amino acids. Here the CDR3 DNA reads TGTGCCAGCGGGACAGGTACTAACTATGGCTACACCTTC. It yields the protein CASGTGTNYGYTF.

This clone occurred once. The rearrangement joins TRBV19 to TRBJ2-1; TRBD2 aligns across 10 bases. Germline CDR1 is LNHDA and CDR2 is SQIVND (reference sequence). Trimming took 5 bases from V and 4 from J; bases not matched to a gene: 5. This CDR3 has 15 amino acids. CDR3 sequence reads: CASSQTSGLYNEQFF. The CDR3 nucleotides are TGTGCCAGTAGTCAGACTAGCGGGCTGTACAATGAGCAGTTCTTC.